These 30 T cell receptor beta chains share one sample of origin, sequenced in a study of cytomegalovirus exposure and HLA in healthy donors. PCR amplification relied on 60 Vbeta primers (plus 13 Jbeta primers). Sequencing used immunoSEQ multiplex PCR; TCRdb keeps in-frame clones, though not all of them. The table shows around 160,000 clones, with 60% to 80% occurring only once. Sequenced material: PBMCs. The receptor set was obtained from a man aged 45-65 years in good health and CMV-seropositive.

V is TRBV5-6 and J is TRBJ2-2; no firm D call. Trimming left V 5 bases short and J 2 bases short, with 10 bases between. The CDR3 is made up of 14 amino acids. Germline assignment: CDR1 SGHDT and CDR2 YYEEEE. CDR3 loop: CASRLRLNTGELFF. The DNA of the CDR3 is TGTGCCAGCAGACTACGATTAAACACCGGGGAGCTGTTTTTT.

The chain links TRBV7-2 to TRBJ1-5; TRBD1 is a possible D gene (6 bases). Trimming pared 4 bases from V and 11 bases from J, leaving 21 bases between. This CDR3 comprises 15 residues. The germline gives CDR1 SGHTA, CDR2 FQGNSA. The CDR3 DNA reads as TGTGCCAGCAGCTCAGGACAGATGGGGCAATCGGCCCAGCATTTT. This gives the protein CASSSGQMGQSAQHF.

This chain links TRBV7-8 with TRBJ1-1; D call uncertain. CDR1 is SGHVS and CDR2 is FQNEAQ in the germline V gene. The CDR3 spans 15 residues. V lost 5 bases to trimming and J lost 0 bases, with 13 bases between them. The CDR3, as DNA: TGTGCCAGCAGCCCTAACCGAGCCATGAACACTGAAGCTTTCTTT. Translation gives CASSPNRAMNTEAFF.

The rearrangement joins TRBV27 to TRBJ1-5, with TRBD1 as a possible D gene (5 bases). Germline V lookup: CDR1 MNHEY, CDR2 SMNVEV (reference sequence). The CDR3 covers 14 residues. V lost 6 bases and J lost 6, with 15 bases in between. The CDR3 DNA reads TGTGCCAGCAGGAGGGGAGGGGCTAGTCAGCCCCAGCATTTT. This sequence encodes CASRRGGASQPQHF.

The genes are TRBV6-5 and TRBJ1-2; D perhaps matches TRBD1 (6 bases). Germline CDR1 and CDR2: MNHEY and SVGAGI. V dropped 0 bases and J dropped 4 bases, with 12 bases sitting between them. The CDR3 extends over 15 amino acids. The CDR3 nucleotides are TGTGCCAGCAGTTACTCACAGGGTACTACCTATGGCTACACCTTC. Its translation: CASSYSQGTTYGYTF.

This clone was observed a handful of times. This chain joins TRBV6-1 and TRBJ2-1; D call uncertain. Trimming removed 6 bases from V and 2 bases from J, with 14 bases in between. Per the germline V gene, CDR1 is MNHNS and CDR2 is SASEGT. The CDR3 runs 15 residues. The CDR3 loop is CASSRDWKTYNEQFF. Written as DNA, the CDR3 is TGTGCCAGCAGCCGTGACTGGAAGACCTACAATGAGCAGTTCTTC.

The rearrangement links TRBV19 to TRBJ2-7; TRBD1 agrees at 8 bases. With 6 bases clipped from V and 3 bases from J, the junction kept 7 bases outside the gene matches. The germline gives CDR1 LNHDA, CDR2 SQIVND (reference sequence). The CDR3 extends over 14 amino acids. Written as DNA, the CDR3 is TGTGCCAGTAGCGTGACAGGGGCGGGCTACGAGCAGTACTTC. This codes for CASSVTGAGYEQYF. The complete variable domain, with remaining parts taken from reference TRBV19 and TRBJ2-7, reads DGGITQSPKYLFRKEGQNVTLSCEQNLNHDAMYWYRQDPGQGLRLIYYSQIVNDFQKGDIAEGYSVSREKKESFPLTVTSAQKNPTAFYLCASSVTGAGYEQYFGPGTRLTVT.

CDR3 amino acids: CATSRDRWRLGELFF. CDR3 nucleotides: TGTGCCACCAGCAGAGATCGGTGGAGGCTGGGGGAGCTGTTTTTT. The genes are TRBV15 and TRBJ2-2, with D maybe TRBD2 (5 bases). V lost 0 bases, J lost 8 bases, and 13 bases lay in between. This CDR3 comprises 15 residues. Germline lookup yields CDR1 LNHNV and CDR2 YYDKDF (reference sequence).

This clone was detected only once. The rearrangement uses TRBV4-2 and TRBJ2-6; 9 nucleotides line up with TRBD1. Germline lookup yields CDR1 LGHNA and CDR2 YNFKEQ. The ends lost 4 bases at V and 0 bases at J; junction bases unmatched: 10. The CDR3 extends over 19 amino acids. CDR3 sequence (DNA): TGTGCCAGCAGCCCGATTACCGGGACAGGGTACTCTGGGGCCAACGTCCTGACTTTC. The encoded protein is CASSPITGTGYSGANVLTF.

V usage is TRBV27 and J usage is TRBJ2-2; D unresolved. CDR1 and CDR2 (germline): MNHEY, SMNVEV (reference sequence). The CDR3 consists of 12 residues. V lost 5 bases and J 4 bases, leaving 5 bases between the germline ends. The CDR3 DNA follows: TGTGCCAGCAGTCCTCTCACCGGGGAGCTGTTTTTT. The encoded protein is CASSPLTGELFF.

A single count supports this clone. V and J are TRBV5-1 and TRBJ1-6, with TRBD1 identical over 8 bases. The CDR3 consists of 16 residues. With V trimmed by 3 bases and J by 7 bases, 9 bases remained unmatched. The V gene's germline CDR1 is SGHRS and CDR2 YFSETQ. CDR3 residues: CASSWGVAGGNSPLHF. CDR3 bases: TGCGCCAGCAGCTGGGGGGTTGCAGGGGGCAATTCACCCCTCCACTTT.

The chain uses TRBV7-9 and TRBJ1-5, with TRBD1 as a possible D gene (5 bases). CDR1 is SEHNR, CDR2 FQNEAQ, per germline (reference sequence). V dropped 6 bases and J dropped 7 bases, with 13 bases sitting between them. The CDR3 has 13 residues. The CDR3 bases are TGTGCCAGCAGTCCAACAGGTCGGCAGCCCCAGCATTTT. Its translation is CASSPTGRQPQHF.

V gene TRBV14 combines with J gene TRBJ1-1; 11 nucleotides match TRBD1. This CDR3 spans 14 amino acids. The germline V gene encodes CDR1 SGHDN and CDR2 FVKESK. Unmatched junction bases numbered 1, after V lost 4 bases and J lost 3 bases. Here the CDR3 reads CASSRTGGYTEAFF. The DNA of the CDR3 is TGTGCCAGCAGCCGGACAGGGGGCTACACTGAAGCTTTCTTT.

The count of this clone is one. The J gene is TRBJ1-6, the V gene TRBV13, with unresolved D. V was trimmed by 1 base and J by 0 bases, leaving 13 bases between them. CDR3 length: 18 residues. Germline V gives CDR1 PRHDT, CDR2 FYEKMQ (reference sequence). The CDR3 reads CASSLVGTGSSYNSPLHF. The CDR3 nucleotides are TGTGCCAGCAGCTTAGTTGGAACCGGGAGCTCCTATAATTCACCCCTCCACTTT.

The table lists this clone with a few counts. The chain joins TRBV2 to TRBJ2-7; a possible D gene is TRBD1 (6 bases). V lost 1 base to trimming and J lost 3 bases, with 7 bases between them. Germline CDR1 is SNHLY and CDR2 is FYNNEI. This CDR3 has 13 residues. As DNA, the CDR3 is TGTGCCAGCAGTGAAGAGGACAGCTACGAGCAGTACGTC. It specifies CASSEEDSYEQYV.

The rearrangement uses TRBV14 and TRBJ2-5; maybe TRBD2 (6 bases). Germline CDR1 is SGHDN and CDR2 is FVKESK. With 4 bases removed from V and 5 bases from J, the gap between germline ends came to 17 bases. The CDR3 sequence is 15 residues long. The CDR3, as DNA: TGTGCCAGCAGCCCGAGGGTCAGGGAGGCGGAGACCCAGTACTTC. Protein sequence: CASSPRVREAETQYF.

This clone showed up just once. CDR3 coding DNA: TGTGCCAGCAGTTACCGGACCCGGGACAGGGGGCTCAATGAGCAGTTCTTC. It encodes CASSYRTRDRGLNEQFF. The V and J genes are TRBV6-7 and TRBJ2-1; 12 bases are a match to TRBD1. TRBV6-7 is treated as an ORF (open reading frame) with a function not yet certain. J was trimmed by 6 bases and V by 2 bases; bases with no gene match: 8. The CDR3 is 17 residues long.

The chain carries TRBV11-2 and TRBJ2-1; D may be TRBD2 (6 bases). V was shortened by 7 bases and J by 8 bases, with 15 bases between the two germline ends. Per germline, CDR1 SGHAT and CDR2 FQNNGV. CDR3 length: 13 amino acids. CDR3 loop: CASTRSRLDEQFF. CDR3 coding DNA: TGTGCCAGCACCCGATCCCGACTAGATGAGCAGTTCTTC.

V and J are TRBV5-1 and TRBJ2-2, with 10 bases lining up with TRBD1. Germline assignment: CDR1 SGHRS and CDR2 YFSETQ. With V trimmed by 4 bases and J by 6 bases, 9 bases remained unmatched. The CDR3 has 16 residues. In DNA form, the CDR3 reads TGCGCCAGCAGCCCGACCGGGACAGGGGTCGCCGGGGAGCTGTTTTTT. It codes for CASSPTGTGVAGELFF.

The chain links TRBV28 to TRBJ1-3; D unresolved. CDR3 length equals 19 residues. With 4 bases removed from V and 4 bases from J, the gap between germline ends came to 26 bases. Looked up from germline, CDR1 is MDHEN and CDR2 is SYDVKM. The DNA of the CDR3 is TGTGCCAGCAGTTCCACCGGTGTGGGCACCGCATCGGGGGGAAACACCATATATTTT. Amino acid sequence: CASSSTGVGTASGGNTIYF.

The V gene is TRBV5-1, the J gene TRBJ2-3, with 10 bases aligning to TRBD2. The CDR3 is 17 residues long. Germline V gene data show CDR1 as SGHRS and CDR2 as YFSETQ. Trimming cost V 1 base and J 0 bases; bases outside gene matches: 5. In nucleotides, the CDR3 is TGCGCCAGCAGCTTGTCTCAGACTAGCGGGAGCACAGATACGCAGTATTTT. Protein product: CASSLSQTSGSTDTQYF.

The V and J genes are TRBV29-1 and TRBJ1-3, with D maybe TRBD1 (6 bases). Germline CDR1 and CDR2: SQVTM and ANQGSEA. The V and J ends lost 2 bases and 4 bases respectively, with 15 bases between them. This CDR3 contains 15 residues. The CDR3 here is CSVETGPPGGNTIYF. The CDR3 DNA reads TGCAGCGTTGAAACAGGGCCACCGGGAGGAAACACCATATATTTT.

The gene calls are TRBV18 and TRBJ2-2; 10 nucleotides line up with TRBD1. V lost 6 bases, J lost 2 bases, and 9 bases stayed unmatched. Germline V lookup: CDR1 KGHSH, CDR2 LQKENI. This CDR3 contains 17 residues. CDR3 protein: CASSPLTGGANTGELFF. CDR3 bases: TGTGCCAGCTCCCCTCTGACAGGGGGCGCAAACACCGGGGAGCTGTTTTTT.

The J gene is TRBJ2-3, the V gene TRBV5-8; D may be TRBD2 (6 bases). Germline V lookup: CDR1 SGHTS, CDR2 YDEGEE. CDR3 size: 16 residues. Trimming removed 0 bases from V and 2 bases from J, with 13 bases in between. CDR3 loop: CASSLGRTTSTDTQYF. The CDR3 DNA follows: TGTGCCAGCAGCTTGGGGAGGACTACATCCACAGATACGCAGTATTTT.

This chain links TRBV9 with TRBJ1-4; 9 bases agree with TRBD1. The CDR3 sequence is 14 residues long. The V segment lost 2 bases and the J segment 11 bases; nucleotides outside the gene matches: 7. CDR1 is SGDLS, CDR2 YYNGEE, per germline. The CDR3 nucleotides are TGTGCCAGCAGCGTTGGACAGGGGTTTGAGAAACTGTTTTTT. Its translation is CASSVGQGFEKLFF. Full variable domain (rest looked up from reference TRBV9 and TRBJ1-4): DSGVTQTPKHLITATGQRVTLRCSPRSGDLSVYWYQQSLDQGLQFLIQYYNGEERAKGNILERFSAQQFPDLHSELNLSSLELGDSALYFCASSVGQGFEKLFFGSGTQLSVL.

The genes are TRBV30 and TRBJ1-4; TRBD1 might be the D (5 bases). CDR3 length equals 15 residues. The ends were cut back, 1 base at V and 5 bases at J, with 14 bases in the middle. Germline loops: CDR1 GTSNPN, CDR2 SVGIG (reference sequence). CDR3 in amino acids: CAWSEQGLHNEKLFF. Here the CDR3 DNA reads TGTGCCTGGAGTGAGCAGGGCCTTCACAATGAAAAACTGTTTTTT.

The J gene is TRBJ1-2, the V gene TRBV10-1; D is undetermined. V was cut by 5 bases and J by 3 bases, with 10 bases left in between. This CDR3 is 13 amino acids long. Germline-derived CDR1 and CDR2 are WNHNN and SYGVQD (reference sequence). The CDR3, as DNA: TGCGCCAGCAGTTCCGGGGTCCACTATGGCTACACCTTC. This translates into CASSSGVHYGYTF.

This rearrangement joins TRBV19 to TRBJ2-2, with D possibly matching TRBD1 (6 bases). This CDR3 is 15 amino acids long. Germline CDR1 is LNHDA and CDR2 is SQIVND (reference sequence). V lost 6 bases, J lost 4 bases, and 15 bases lay in between. CDR3 DNA sequence: TGTGCCAGTAGCCCCACAGGGATGGGCACCGGGGAGCTGTTTTTT. Translated: CASSPTGMGTGELFF.

The chain uses TRBV5-1 and TRBJ2-1; TRBD2 matches at 11 bases. Per the germline V gene, CDR1 is SGHRS and CDR2 is YFSETQ. Trimming took 4 bases from V and 8 from J; bases not matched to a gene: 8. CDR3 size: 15 residues. CDR3 DNA: TGCGCCAGCAGCAAAGCTAGCGGGGGGAAGGATGAGCAGTTCTTC. Translation: CASSKASGGKDEQFF.

The gene calls are TRBV7-2 and TRBJ2-5; D gene unclear. Trimming pared 3 bases from V and 0 bases from J, leaving 5 bases between. The CDR3 is 13 residues long. Germline assignment: CDR1 SGHTA and CDR2 FQGNSA. The DNA of the CDR3 is TGTGCCAGCAGCTTCGGGTACCAAGAGACCCAGTACTTC. The encoded protein is CASSFGYQETQYF.